This T cell receptor (beta chain) was identified during a study of T cell responses to AZD1222 COVID-19 vaccine. This table comes from immunoSEQ multiplex PCR, and its TCRdb copy is limited to in-frame clones, with some not included. Here the sample spans approximately 160,000 clones, about nine tenths being singletons. Germline CDR1 MNHEY, CDR2 SVGAGI. CDR3 size: 13 residues. V dropped 6 bases and J dropped 3 bases, with 12 bases sitting between them. The TCR sequence derives from an adult in good health. The input for sequencing was peripheral blood, taken on day 0 of MenACWY control vaccination. The chain combines TRBV6-5 with TRBJ2-7; D is unclear. CDR3 sequence (DNA): TGTGCCAGCAGAAACGAGGCAGGCTACGAGCAGTACTTC. Protein sequence: CASRNEAGYEQYF.